One and the same sample provided the 21 T cell receptor beta chains below, sequenced in a study of PD-L1 blockade in urothelial cancer. As for time point: peripheral blood 6 weeks after treatment start. Sequencing was performed with immunoSEQ multiplex PCR; in TCRdb, only in-frame clones are kept and a portion is missing. Of 46,000 or so clones in the sample, 70% to 90% are singletons; the top ten hold 8.5% to 12%. The material was PBMCs, obtained around atezolizumab (anti-PD-L1) treatment. All receptors derive from a man aged 60-69 years with urothelial cancer.

J is TRBJ1-3 and V is TRBV6-1, with D unclear. Germline CDR1 reads MNHNS; CDR2 reads SASEGT. Trimming removed 1 base at V and 4 bases at J, with 14 bases between. This CDR3 comprises 16 residues. CDR3 protein: CASSEGEASWGNTIYF. The CDR3 DNA reads TGTGCCAGCAGTGAAGGCGAGGCGTCCTGGGGAAACACCATATATTTT.

This clone was detected only once. The chain recombines TRBV4-3 with TRBJ1-3; possible D gene TRBD1, 6 bases. Between the trimmed V and J ends, which lost 6 bases and 0 bases, there was a span of 12 bases. Germline CDR1 is LGHNA and CDR2 is YSLEER. CDR3 length equals 15 residues. In DNA, the CDR3 is TGCGCCAGCAGTCGAGACAGGACCTCTGGAAACACCATATATTTT. Its protein is CASSRDRTSGNTIYF.

With regard to this clone: Germline and junction disagree at one end, which may indicate a read error. The V call is TRBV7-2, the J call TRBJ1-5, with TRBD1 as a possible D gene (6 bases). From germline, CDR1 is SGHTA and CDR2 FQGNSA. The CDR3 is made up of 13 amino acids. CDR3 bases: TGTGCCAGCAGCGGACAGTACAATCAACCCCAGCATTTT. This sequence encodes CASSGQYNQPQHF.

The chain combines TRBV6-1 with TRBJ2-2; tentatively, D is TRBD1 (6 bases). This CDR3 has 12 residues. With 8 bases removed from V and 3 bases from J, the gap between germline ends came to 7 bases. CDR1 is MNHNS, CDR2 SASEGT, per germline. This CDR3 reads CASHRDTGELFF. CDR3 sequence (DNA): TGTGCCAGCCACAGGGACACCGGGGAGCTGTTTTTT.

The chain uses TRBV29-1 and TRBJ2-3; a possible D gene is TRBD1 (5 bases). V dropped 1 base and J dropped 2 bases, with 7 bases sitting between them. The germline gives CDR1 SQVTM, CDR2 ANQGSEA. This CDR3 contains 13 residues. CDR3 loop: CSVEGRDTDTQYF. The CDR3 DNA follows: TGCAGCGTTGAAGGCAGGGACACAGATACGCAGTATTTT.

The rearrangement links TRBV19 to TRBJ2-5, with a tentative D call TRBD2 (6 bases). The CDR3 length is 15 residues. V dropped 3 bases and J dropped 1 base, with 12 bases sitting between them. Germline values: CDR1 LNHDA, CDR2 SQIVND (reference sequence). The CDR3, as DNA: TGTGCCAGTAGTATCGGGAGCAGACCCCAAGAGACCCAGTACTTC. The encoded protein is CASSIGSRPQETQYF.

This clone was seen only once. The rearrangement joins TRBV2 to TRBJ2-1, with 8 bases fitting TRBD2. The CDR3 runs 14 residues. Germline V CDR1 and CDR2: SNHLY, FYNNEI. V gave up 3 bases and J gave up 8 bases; unmatched junction bases: 6. The chain's CDR3 is CASSEWTSPHEQFF. The CDR3 region has the DNA TGTGCCAGCAGTGAGTGGACTAGCCCCCATGAGCAGTTCTTC.

The V call is TRBV30, the J call TRBJ1-2, with 7 bases fitting TRBD1. Germline V lookup: CDR1 GTSNPN, CDR2 SVGIG (reference sequence). This CDR3 comprises 12 residues. The trim removed 4 bases at V and 2 bases at J, leaving 1 base unmatched. CDR3 DNA: TGTGCCTGGACAGGGGGAAACTATGGCTACACCTTC. This gives the protein CAWTGGNYGYTF.

The rearrangement uses TRBV2 and TRBJ2-1, with 8 bases identical to TRBD2. The V gene end was trimmed by 1 base and the J gene end by 9 bases; junction bases not matched to a gene: 14. The CDR3 runs to 17 residues. The germline CDR1 and CDR2 sequences are SNHLY and FYNNEI. CDR3 DNA: TGTGCCAGCAGTGAAGTTCCAGCGGGGGCCCTAAGGGGTGAGCAGTTCTTC. This gives the protein CASSEVPAGALRGEQFF.

V is TRBV5-1 and J is TRBJ1-2; D possibly corresponds to TRBD1 (5 bases). Trimming left V 4 bases short and J 4 bases short, with 11 bases between. This CDR3 comprises 13 residues. The V gene's germline CDR1 is SGHRS and CDR2 YFSETQ. The CDR3 DNA sequence: TGCGCCAGCAGCGAAACAGGAGCCTATGGCTACACCTTC. It encodes CASSETGAYGYTF.

This clone was counted once. V is TRBV6-1 and J is TRBJ2-1; perhaps TRBD2 as D (5 bases). Germline assignment: CDR1 MNHNS and CDR2 SASEGT. V was pared by 7 bases and J by 10 bases, with 11 bases between. This CDR3 has 11 residues. The CDR3 is CASTNKREQFF. In DNA form, the CDR3 reads TGTGCCAGCACCAACAAGCGGGAGCAGTTCTTC.

The rearrangement uses TRBV5-4 and TRBJ2-3, with TRBD2 identical over 14 bases. Germline V gene data show CDR1 as SGHNT and CDR2 as YYREEE (reference sequence). The length of the CDR3 is 16 residues. Germline trimming cut 4 bases from V and 3 bases from J; bases unmatched to any gene: 4. This chain's CDR3 is CASSTRTSGGTDTQYF. Written as DNA, the CDR3 is TGTGCCAGCAGCACCCGGACTAGCGGGGGGACAGATACGCAGTATTTT.

This clone appeared a single time. The chain carries TRBV6-1 and TRBJ2-7; D might be TRBD1 (6 bases). The germline CDR1 and CDR2 sequences are MNHNS and SASEGT. Deletions cut 4 bases from V and 3 bases from J, with 10 bases between. The CDR3 loop spans 13 amino acids. This CDR3 reads CASSVSRGYEQYF. The DNA of the CDR3 is TGTGCCAGCAGTGTCTCCAGGGGCTACGAGCAGTACTTC.

The V call is TRBV2, the J call TRBJ2-7, with 7 bases matching TRBD1. V was clipped by 4 bases and J by 3 bases; unmatched bases: 6. Germline lookup yields CDR1 SNHLY and CDR2 FYNNEI. The CDR3 contains 14 residues. In DNA, the CDR3 is TGTGCCAGCAGTGCCTTTCGGGACAGCTACGAGCAGTACTTC. Translation: CASSAFRDSYEQYF. Full variable domain (missing parts from reference TRBV2 and TRBJ2-7): EPEVTQTPSHQVTQMGQEVILRCVPISNHLYFYWYRQILGQKVEFLVSFYNNEISEKSEIFDDQFSVERPDGSNFTLKIRSTKLEDSAMYFCASSAFRDSYEQYFGPGTRLTVT.

This CDR3 reads CASSLWTGLGELFF. CDR3 sequence (DNA): TGTGCCAGCAGTTTATGGACAGGGCTCGGGGAGCTGTTTTTT. The chain combines TRBV28 with TRBJ2-2; 7 nucleotides line up with TRBD1. Looked up from germline, CDR1 is MDHEN and CDR2 is SYDVKM. Trimming removed 0 bases from V and 7 bases from J; junction bases left unmatched: 2. This CDR3 contains 14 residues.

V gene TRBV2 combines with J gene TRBJ2-3; TRBD2 is a possible D gene (6 bases). CDR1 is SNHLY, CDR2 FYNNEI, per germline. The CDR3 is made up of 15 amino acids. V dropped 1 base and J dropped 3 bases, with 11 bases sitting between them. CDR3 bases: TGTGCCAGCAGTGAAGGGCGGGGTGAAACAGATACGCAGTATTTT. It yields the protein CASSEGRGETDTQYF.

V is TRBV5-4 and J is TRBJ1-1; 8 bases line up with TRBD1. The CDR3 totals 14 residues. Per germline, CDR1 SGHNT and CDR2 YYREEE (reference sequence). Unmatched junction bases numbered 10, after V lost 4 bases and J lost 8 bases. The CDR3 spells CASSGPDRVTEAFF. The CDR3 DNA reads TGTGCCAGCAGCGGCCCGGACAGGGTAACGGAAGCTTTCTTT.

The chain uses TRBV5-1 and TRBJ2-2, with a possible D match to TRBD2 (5 bases). Germline CDR1 is SGHRS and CDR2 is YFSETQ. The CDR3 is 16 residues long. Trimming removed 0 bases at V and 1 base at J, with 10 bases between. The CDR3 spells CASSLVVARNTGELFF. CDR3 nucleotide sequence: TGCGCCAGCAGCTTGGTGGTAGCGAGGAACACCGGGGAGCTGTTTTTT. Full variable domain (rest looked up from reference TRBV5-1 and TRBJ2-2): KAGVTQTPRYLIKTRGQQVTLSCSPISGHRSVSWYQQTPGQGLQFLFEYFSETQRNKGNFPGRFSGRQFSNSRSEMNVSTLELGDSALYLCASSLVVARNTGELFFGEGSRLTVL.

The chain couples TRBV11-2 to TRBJ1-3, with D tentatively TRBD1 (5 bases). The CDR3 is 16 amino acids. CDR1 and CDR2 from the germline V gene are SGHAT and FQNNGV. V was shortened by 4 bases and J by 0 bases, with 13 bases between the two germline ends. For the CDR3, the DNA is TGTGCCAGCAGCTCGGGGGGTCCACACTCTGGAAACACCATATATTTT. Its translation is CASSSGGPHSGNTIYF. The whole variable domain, filled in from reference TRBV11-2 and TRBJ1-3, reads EAGVAQSPRYKIIEKRQSVAFWCNPISGHATLYWYQQILGQGPKLLIQFQNNGVVDDSQLPKDRFSAERLKGVDSTLKIQPAKLEDSAVYLCASSSGGPHSGNTIYFGEGSWLTVV.

The V call is TRBV6-5, the J call TRBJ2-1; 7 bases map to TRBD1. The CDR3 has 14 amino acids. Germline V lookup: CDR1 MNHEY, CDR2 SVGAGI. V lost 6 bases to trimming and J lost 6 bases; unmatched junction nucleotides: 8. The CDR3 region is CASRRDSALNEQFF. The DNA of the CDR3 is TGTGCCAGCAGACGGGACAGCGCTCTCAATGAGCAGTTCTTC.

The chain carries TRBV7-2 and TRBJ2-3; 8 positions agree with TRBD2. Trimming took 5 bases from V and 2 from J; bases not matched to a gene: 9. The length of the CDR3 is 16 residues. Germline loops: CDR1 SGHTA, CDR2 FQGNSA. Here the CDR3 DNA reads TGTGCCAGCAGCCCTAACGGGGGGGCGAACACAGATACGCAGTATTTT. This sequence encodes CASSPNGGANTDTQYF.